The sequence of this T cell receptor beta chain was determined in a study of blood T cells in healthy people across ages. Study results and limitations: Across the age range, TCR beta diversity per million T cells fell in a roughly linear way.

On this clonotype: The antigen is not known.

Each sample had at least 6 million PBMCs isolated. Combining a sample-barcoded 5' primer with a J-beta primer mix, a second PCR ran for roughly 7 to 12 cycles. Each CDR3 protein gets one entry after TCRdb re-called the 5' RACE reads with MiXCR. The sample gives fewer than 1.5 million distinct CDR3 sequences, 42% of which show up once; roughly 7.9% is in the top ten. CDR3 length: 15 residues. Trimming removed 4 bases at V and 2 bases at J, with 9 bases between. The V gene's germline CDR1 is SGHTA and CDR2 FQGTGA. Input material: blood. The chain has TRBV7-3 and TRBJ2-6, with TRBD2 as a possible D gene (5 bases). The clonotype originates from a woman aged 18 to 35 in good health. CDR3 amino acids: CASSSQRPGANVLTF. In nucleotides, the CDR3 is TGTGCCAGCAGCTCCCAGCGGCCTGGGGCCAACGTCCTGACTTTC.